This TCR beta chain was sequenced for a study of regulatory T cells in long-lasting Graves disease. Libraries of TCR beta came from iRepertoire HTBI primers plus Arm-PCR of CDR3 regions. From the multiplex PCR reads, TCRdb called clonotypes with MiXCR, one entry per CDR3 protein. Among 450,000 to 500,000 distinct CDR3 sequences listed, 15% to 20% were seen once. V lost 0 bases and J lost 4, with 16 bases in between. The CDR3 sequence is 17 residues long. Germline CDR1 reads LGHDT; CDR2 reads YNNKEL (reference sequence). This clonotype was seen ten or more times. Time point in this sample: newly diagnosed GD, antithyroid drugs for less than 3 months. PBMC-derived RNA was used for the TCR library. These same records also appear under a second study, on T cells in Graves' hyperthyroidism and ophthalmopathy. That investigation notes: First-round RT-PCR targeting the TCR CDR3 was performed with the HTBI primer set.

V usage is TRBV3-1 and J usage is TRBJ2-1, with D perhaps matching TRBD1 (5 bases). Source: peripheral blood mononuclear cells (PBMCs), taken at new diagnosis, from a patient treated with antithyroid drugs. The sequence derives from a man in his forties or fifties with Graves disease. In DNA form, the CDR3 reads TGTGCCAGCAGCCAAGAGTCAGGAACAGGAAAATACAATGAGCAGTTCTTC. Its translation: CASSQESGTGKYNEQFF.